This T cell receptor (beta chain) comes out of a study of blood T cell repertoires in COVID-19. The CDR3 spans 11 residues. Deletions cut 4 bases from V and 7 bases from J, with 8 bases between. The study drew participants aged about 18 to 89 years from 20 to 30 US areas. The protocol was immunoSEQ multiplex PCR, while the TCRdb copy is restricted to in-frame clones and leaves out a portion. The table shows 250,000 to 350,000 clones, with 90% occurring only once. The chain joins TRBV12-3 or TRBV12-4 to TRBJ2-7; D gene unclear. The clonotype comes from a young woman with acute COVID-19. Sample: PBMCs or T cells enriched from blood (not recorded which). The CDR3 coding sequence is TGTGCCAGCAGTTGGGCCAGGGAGCAGTACTTC. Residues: CASSWAREQYF.